This T cell receptor (beta chain) comes out of a study of cytomegalovirus exposure and HLA in healthy donors. Study-level findings and limits: The study recorded more than 150 TCR beta chains that were cytomegalovirus-associated. Several top significant clusters appeared, in a later analysis, to be linked to common viral pathogens.

This clone was picked up a small number of times. Its antigen is still unknown. Primers included in the PCR were 60 Vbeta and 13 Jbeta primers. Sequencing was performed with immunoSEQ multiplex PCR; in TCRdb, only in-frame clones are kept and a portion is missing. The repertoire holds roughly 180,000 clones, with 70% to 90% as singletons. Nominally healthy donors provided the samples, though records likely missed some immune exposures. The V end lost 7 bases, the J end lost 7 bases, and 17 bases lay between the germline ends. Looked up from germline, CDR1 is LNHDA and CDR2 is SQIVND (reference sequence). This CDR3 region has 15 residues.

This chain uses TRBV19 with TRBJ1-6; TRBD1 might be the D (6 bases). The sequencing sample was made of PBMCs. The sequence came from a woman younger than 35 in good health and CMV-seropositive. The CDR3: CASTLNRVSNSPLHF. As DNA, the CDR3 is TGTGCCAGTACCCTGAACAGGGTATCGAATTCACCCCTCCACTTT. The full variable domain, completed using reference TRBV19 and TRBJ1-6, is DGGITQSPKYLFRKEGQNVTLSCEQNLNHDAMYWYRQDPGQGLRLIYYSQIVNDFQKGDIAEGYSVSREKKESFPLTVTSAQKNPTAFYLCASTLNRVSNSPLHFGNGTRLTVT.